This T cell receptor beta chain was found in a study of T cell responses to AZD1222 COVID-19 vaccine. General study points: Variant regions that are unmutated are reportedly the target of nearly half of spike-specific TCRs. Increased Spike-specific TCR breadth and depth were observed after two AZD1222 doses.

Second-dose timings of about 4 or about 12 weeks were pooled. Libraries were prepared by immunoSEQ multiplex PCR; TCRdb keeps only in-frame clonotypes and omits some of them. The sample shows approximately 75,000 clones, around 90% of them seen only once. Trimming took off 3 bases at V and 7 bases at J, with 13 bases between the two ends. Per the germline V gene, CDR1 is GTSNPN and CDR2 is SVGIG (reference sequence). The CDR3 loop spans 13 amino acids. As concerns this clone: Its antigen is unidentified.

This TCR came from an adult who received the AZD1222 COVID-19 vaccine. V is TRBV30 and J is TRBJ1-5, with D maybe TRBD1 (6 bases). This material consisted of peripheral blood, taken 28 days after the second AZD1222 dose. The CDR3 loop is CAWRGGHQQPQHF. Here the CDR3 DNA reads TGTGCCTGGAGAGGGGGGCACCAACAGCCCCAGCATTTT.